This T cell receptor beta chain came from a study of blood T cell repertoires in COVID-19. Study details: The samples span acute and convalescent COVID-19 from the United States, Italy and Spain. PBMCs, B-cell-depleted T cells, or T cells were the source of the cDNA or gDNA that made up the material.

Source study methods: Researchers report that nucleated cell counts were estimated from reference gene primer amplification. Assay used: immunoSEQ multiplex PCR; TCRdb lists only in-frame clones, some missing. V and J calls and clone size are those listed in that table; D and trimming were worked out from the DNA. Seen here are under 300,000 clones, around 85% observed once, and the top ten hold approximately 10%. The receptor comes from a woman in her 70s with acute or convalescent COVID-19. Sequencing used peripheral blood.

The CDR3 nucleotides are TGTGCCAGCAGGTTACAGGGGGCGCCCACCGGGGAGCTGTTTTTT. Translated: CASRLQGAPTGELFF. The rearrangement joins TRBV5-6 to TRBJ2-2; 9 positions agree with TRBD1. J was trimmed by 4 bases and V by 5 bases; bases with no gene match: 6. In germline, CDR1 is SGHDT, CDR2 YYEEEE. The CDR3 contains 15 residues.